Below are 9 T cell receptor beta chains sequenced from a single sample in a study of human T cells and chemical hapten exposure. Documented time point: patch test 1, 2 weeks after DPC sensitization. Treatment reported: therapeutic diphenylcyclopropenone sensitization with weekly scalp DPC. TCRdb processed the RACE reads anew with MiXCR; each CDR3 protein has one entry. The repertoire holds roughly 86,000 distinct CDR3 sequences, with more than 9% as singletons. Sequenced here: whole blood, sampled in connection with sensitization to the hapten diphenylcyclopropenone (DPC). The receptors originated from a man aged 35 to 55 with alopecia areata. Some clones in this sample may be carry-over from other donors' samples.

The table lists this clonotype with many counts. This chain uses TRBV4-2 with TRBJ1-1, with 9 positions matching TRBD1. The germline gives CDR1 LGHNA, CDR2 YNFKEQ. With 3 bases clipped from V and 3 bases from J, the junction kept 5 bases outside the gene matches. The CDR3 totals 15 residues. CDR3 sequence reads: CASSHRQGEDTEAFF. The CDR3 bases are TGTGCCAGCAGCCATAGACAGGGGGAGGACACTGAAGCTTTCTTT.

This clonotype has a handful of counts. This chain links TRBV6-5 with TRBJ1-1, with D possibly TRBD1 on 6 matching bases. Germline values: CDR1 MNHEY, CDR2 SVGAGI. V was clipped by 0 bases and J by 1 base, with 12 bases between them. The CDR3 has 16 amino acids. The CDR3 coding sequence is TGTGCCAGCAGTTACTCGTTGTCGACAGGGAACACTGAAGCTTTCTTT. Translation: CASSYSLSTGNTEAFF.

This chain joins TRBV6-6 and TRBJ1-5, with TRBD1 as a possible D gene (6 bases). V shed 6 bases and J shed 3 bases, with 12 bases lying between them. This CDR3 region has 14 residues. The germline V gene encodes CDR1 MNHNY and CDR2 SVGAGI (reference sequence). The CDR3 spells CASSAGQPNQPQHF. The CDR3 DNA sequence: TGTGCCAGCAGCGCCGGACAGCCCAATCAGCCCCAGCATTTT.

The rearrangement joins TRBV29-1 to TRBJ2-7, with D possibly matching TRBD1 (5 bases). The CDR3 sequence is 14 residues long. The V end lost 7 bases, the J end lost 1 base, and 17 bases lay between the germline ends. CDR1 SQVTM and CDR2 ANQGSEA come from the germline V gene. This CDR3 reads CSGHGTRQSYEQYF. The DNA of the CDR3 is TGCAGCGGGCACGGTACTCGACAGTCCTACGAGCAGTACTTC.

V usage is TRBV6-1 and J usage is TRBJ2-1; D gene unclear. The CDR3 covers 14 residues. Per the germline V gene, CDR1 is MNHNS and CDR2 is SASEGT. Trimming took off 0 bases at V and 12 bases at J, with 15 bases between the two ends. CDR3 in amino acids: CASSEASDLLGQFF. Written as DNA, the CDR3 is TGTGCCAGCAGTGAAGCCTCCGACCTTTTGGGGCAGTTCTTC.

The chain couples TRBV7-6 to TRBJ2-7; 9 bases align to TRBD1. J gave up 2 bases and V 0 bases, and 5 bases lay outside the gene matches. The CDR3 is 16 amino acids. Looked up from germline, CDR1 is SGHVS and CDR2 is FNYEAQ. CDR3 nucleotide sequence: TGTGCCAGCAGCTTAGCGTTGTGGACAGGGGCCTACGAGCAGTACGTC. Its translation: CASSLALWTGAYEQYV.

In its sample, this clonotype was seen a few times. The chain is built from TRBV20-1 and TRBJ2-3; 12 nucleotides match TRBD2. J was trimmed by 5 bases and V by 5 bases; bases with no gene match: 11. Germline CDR1 is DFQATT and CDR2 is SNEGSKA (reference sequence). The CDR3 is 16 amino acids. CDR3 DNA sequence: TGCAGTGCTCCTAGCGGGAGGGTTCCCTTTGGAGATACGCAGTATTTT. It encodes CSAPSGRVPFGDTQYF.

CDR3 sequence (DNA): TGTGCCAGTAGTATAGATCAGGGTCGCGTCTATGGCTACACCTTC. It translates to CASSIDQGRVYGYTF. The gene calls are TRBV19 and TRBJ1-2; tentatively, D is TRBD1 (5 bases). The CDR3 has 15 amino acids. V shed 0 bases and J shed 4 bases, with 12 bases lying between them. Germline loops: CDR1 LNHDA, CDR2 SQIVND (reference sequence).

The V and J genes are TRBV11-3 and TRBJ2-7, with 12 bases aligning to TRBD2. The germline V gene has CDR1 SGHNT and CDR2 YENEEA. V dropped 1 base and J dropped 2; count of bases not matched to a gene: 3. The length of the CDR3 is 16 residues. As DNA, the CDR3 is TGTGCCAGCAGCTTAGGGGGACTAGCGGGCCCCTACGAGCAGTACGTC. Amino acids: CASSLGGLAGPYEQYV.